This TCR beta chain was captured by sequencing in a study of identical twins' blood T cells. Whole-study results and caveats: Abundant TCRbeta CDR3s overlapped more between twins than with unrelated donors.

Turning to this clonotype: No antigen is known for it.

Trimming shortened V by 7 bases and J by 8 bases, and 9 bases separated the two germline ends. CDR1 SEHNR and CDR2 FQNEAQ come from the germline V gene (reference sequence). CDR3 size: 12 residues. From the 5' RACE reads, TCRdb called clonotypes with MiXCR, one entry per CDR3 protein. In the table there are a few hundred thousand distinct CDR3 sequences, roughly 31% of which are singletons. The receptor's source is a woman aged 18 to 55 in good health. Sequencing used PBMCs. The V call is TRBV7-9, the J call TRBJ1-6; D ambiguous. The CDR3 is CASNVLDSPLHF. CDR3 DNA: TGTGCCAGCAACGTACTTGATTCACCCCTCCACTTT.